This entry lists 25 T cell receptor beta chains sequenced from one sample in a study of patients and donors after allogeneic stem cell transplantation. MiXCR was run by TCRdb on the RT-PCR reads, yielding one entry per CDR3 protein. The table shows approximately 250,000 distinct CDR3 sequences, with 13% to 15% occurring only once. Material for sequencing was blood, either unsorted or a sorted T cell fraction (not recorded which). Receptors originate from a human donor who was either an allogeneic HSCT recipient or a stem cell or donor lymphocyte infusion donor (not recorded which). It is not recorded whose cells these are; they may come from a transplant donor.

V gene TRBV2 combines with J gene TRBJ2-5; 7 positions match TRBD1. The CDR3 length is 13 residues. With V trimmed by 10 bases and J by 3 bases, 8 bases remained unmatched. Germline lookup yields CDR1 SNHLY and CDR2 FYNNEI. The CDR3 reads CATLGQNKETQYF. Here the CDR3 DNA reads TGTGCCACCCTGGGACAGAACAAAGAGACCCAGTACTTC.

This clonotype was detected ten times or more. The rearrangement links TRBV29-1 to TRBJ1-1, with D perhaps TRBD1 (5 bases). CDR3 length: 14 residues. Germline values: CDR1 SQVTM, CDR2 ANQGSEA. The V gene lost 1 base and the J gene lost 4 bases, with 13 bases spanning the gap. Written as DNA, the CDR3 is TGCAGCGTTGAAGGAAGGGGAAGAGGCACTGAAGCTTTCTTT. Amino acid sequence: CSVEGRGRGTEAFF.

The chain employs TRBV18 and TRBJ2-1, with 7 bases aligning to TRBD1. The CDR3 has 15 residues. From germline, CDR1 is KGHSH and CDR2 LQKENI. V lost 5 bases, J lost 8 bases, and 12 bases stayed unmatched. The DNA of the CDR3 is TGTGCCAGCTCAGGCCAATTCAGGGGGACAGATGAGCAGTTCTTC. Its protein product is CASSGQFRGTDEQFF. Complete variable domain (other parts from reference TRBV18 and TRBJ2-1): NAGVMQNPRHLVRRRGQEARLRCSPMKGHSHVYWYRQLPEEGLKFMVYLQKENIIDESGMPKERFSAEFPKEGPSILRIQQVVRGDSAAYFCASSGQFRGTDEQFFGPGTRLTVL.

The V gene is TRBV12-3 or TRBV12-4, the J gene TRBJ1-2; perhaps TRBD1 as D (5 bases). With 4 bases removed from V and 4 bases from J, the gap between germline ends came to 16 bases. The CDR3 has 15 residues. The CDR3 sequence: CASSSTPARGYGYTF. DNA of the CDR3: TGTGCCAGCAGTTCAACCCCCGCGAGGGGCTATGGCTACACCTTC.

This clonotype was recorded at least ten times. The chain has TRBV20-1 and TRBJ1-1; 9 bases agree with TRBD1. CDR3 length equals 14 residues. With V trimmed by 5 bases and J by 5 bases, 9 bases remained unmatched. Germline CDR1 reads DFQATT; CDR2 reads SNEGSKA (reference sequence). CDR3 in DNA: TGCAGTGCTTCCCCGGGACAGGGATTTACTGAAGCTTTCTTT. It yields the protein CSASPGQGFTEAFF.

The chain links TRBV20-1 to TRBJ2-1; the match to TRBD2 covers 10 bases. The CDR3 runs 15 residues. V trimming: 0 bases; J trimming: 4 bases; junction bases outside the gene matches: 3. The V gene's germline CDR1 is DFQATT and CDR2 SNEGSKA (reference sequence). The CDR3 DNA reads as TGCAGTGCTAGAGATCCTAGCGGGAGATACAATGAGCAGTTCTTC. Its translation: CSARDPSGRYNEQFF.

The chain combines TRBV30 with TRBJ2-1; 7 bases are shared with TRBD1. V gave up 3 bases and J gave up 4 bases; unmatched junction bases: 9. This CDR3 has 15 residues. CDR1 is GTSNPN, CDR2 SVGIG, per germline (reference sequence). The DNA of the CDR3 is TGTGCCTGGAGAGGGGGCTCGTCCTTATACAATGAGCAGTTCTTC. It translates to CAWRGGSSLYNEQFF.

The rearrangement uses TRBV19 and TRBJ2-2; D is unresolved. V was pared by 7 bases and J by 3 bases, with 12 bases between. Germline CDR1 and CDR2: LNHDA and SQIVND (reference sequence). The CDR3 contains 14 residues. This CDR3 reads CASKAHGDTGELFF. In DNA form, the CDR3 reads TGTGCCAGTAAGGCACATGGGGACACCGGGGAGCTGTTTTTT.

This chain uses TRBV27 with TRBJ2-1; tentatively, D is TRBD2 (5 bases). CDR3 size: 11 residues. Germline V gene data show CDR1 as MNHEY and CDR2 as SMNVEV (reference sequence). Trimming removed 10 bases at V and 12 bases at J, with 16 bases between. The DNA of the CDR3 is TGTGCCATCGGGGTGGGAACGGGGCAGTTCTTC. It encodes CAIGVGTGQFF.

This clonotype turned up a few times. The V call is TRBV12-3 or TRBV12-4, the J call TRBJ1-1; D call uncertain. CDR3 length: 15 amino acids. Trimming took 1 base from V and 4 from J, leaving 13 bases between them. Written as DNA, the CDR3 is TGTGCCAGCAGTTTAGATTTTTCGGTGGGCACTGAAGCTTTCTTT. Amino acid sequence: CASSLDFSVGTEAFF.

J is TRBJ2-3 and V is TRBV6-1; D remains unclear. The V gene lost 5 bases and the J gene lost 2 bases, with 17 bases spanning the gap. Germline V gene lookup returns CDR1 MNHNS and CDR2 SASEGT. The CDR3 consists of 16 residues. This chain's CDR3 is CASSPRLLSSTDTQYF. CDR3 sequence (DNA): TGTGCCAGCAGTCCCCGCCTGTTATCGTCCACAGATACGCAGTATTTT.

The chain is built from TRBV20-1 and TRBJ2-5, with 8 bases fitting TRBD2. CDR1 DFQATT and CDR2 SNEGSKA come from the germline V gene (reference sequence). V shed 0 bases, J shed 6 bases, and the junction held 6 bases outside the gene matches. The CDR3 runs 14 residues. CDR3 nucleotides: TGCAGTGCTAGAGATGTTAGCGGGACCAAGACCCAGTACTTC. It translates to CSARDVSGTKTQYF.

This clonotype was seen many times. The chain carries TRBV6-5 and TRBJ2-1; 8 bases are shared with TRBD1. The germline V gene has CDR1 MNHEY and CDR2 SVGAGI. The ends lost 0 bases at V and 10 bases at J; junction bases unmatched: 11. The CDR3 is made up of 16 amino acids. In nucleotides, the CDR3 is TGTGCCAGCAGTTACTCGGGGTTGACAGGGGTATACGAGCAGTTCTTC. It translates to CASSYSGLTGVYEQFF.

Turning to this clonotype: A read error is possible here, since a much larger clone lies one base away. This sequence joins TRBV6-5 and TRBJ1-1, with 8 bases aligning to TRBD1. The CDR3 has 15 residues. CDR1 and CDR2 (germline): MNHEY, SVGAGI. The CDR3: CARSYGTGRDTEAFF. As DNA, the CDR3 is TGTGCCAGAAGTTACGGGACAGGTCGGGACACTGAAGCTTTCTTT.

Only a few counts were recorded for this clonotype. This sequence joins TRBV27 and TRBJ1-6; possibly TRBD1 for D (6 bases). The CDR3 is 16 amino acids. The germline V gene has CDR1 MNHEY and CDR2 SMNVEV (reference sequence). V lost 7 bases and J lost 2, with 15 bases in between. The CDR3, as DNA: TGTGCCAGCAACCCCAGGGGAAGGACCTATAATTCACCCCTCCACTTT. It specifies CASNPRGRTYNSPLHF.

In this sample, this clonotype turned up many times. This chain links TRBV12-3 or TRBV12-4 with TRBJ1-3; D perhaps matches TRBD1 (6 bases). The CDR3 loop spans 15 amino acids. Trimming cost V 7 bases and J 3 bases, with 16 bases left between them. The CDR3 region has the DNA TGTGCCAGCACTCTGGAGGGGGGCGGTGGAAACACCATATATTTT. This encodes CASTLEGGGGNTIYF.

Ten or more counts support this clonotype. The chain links TRBV12-3 or TRBV12-4 to TRBJ1-2; 11 bases agree with TRBD1. The CDR3 has 14 amino acids. With 6 bases clipped from V and 8 bases from J, the junction kept 8 bases outside the gene matches. The CDR3 protein is CASSRLGQGVGYTF. The DNA of the CDR3 is TGTGCCAGCAGCCGCCTGGGACAGGGGGTAGGCTACACCTTC.

This CDR3 is CASSESGQGASEKLFF. The CDR3 DNA sequence: TGTGCCAGCAGTGAATCCGGACAGGGGGCCAGTGAAAAACTGTTTTTT. The chain uses TRBV25-1 and TRBJ1-4; 11 positions agree with TRBD1. V lost 1 base to trimming and J lost 7 bases; unmatched junction nucleotides: 5. The germline gives CDR1 MGHDK, CDR2 SYGVNS. This CDR3 contains 16 residues. Together with reference TRBV25-1 and TRBJ1-4, the CDR3 gives the full variable domain: EADIYQTPRYLVIGTGKKITLECSQTMGHDKMYWYQQDPGMELHLIHYSYGVNSTEKGDLSSESTVSRIRTEHFPLTLESARPSHTSQYLCASSESGQGASEKLFFGSGTQLSVL.

This clonotype was counted between two and nine times. The gene calls are TRBV4-1 and TRBJ2-7, with 9 bases lining up with TRBD2. J lost 2 bases, V lost 4 bases, and 6 bases had no gene match. CDR1 is MGHRA and CDR2 is YSYEKL in the germline V gene. The CDR3 sequence is 15 residues long. DNA for the CDR3: TGCGCCAGCAGCCCCGCGGGGGGGAAAACCTACGAGCAGTACTTC. Translation gives CASSPAGGKTYEQYF.

This clonotype was observed a handful of times. A much larger clone sits a single nucleotide away, making a read error possible. The CDR3 carries no conserved terminal phenylalanine or tryptophan, so it likely arises from a read error. The chain joins TRBV18 to TRBJ2-7; possible D gene TRBD1, 6 bases. Germline CDR1 KGHSH, CDR2 LQKENI. V was pared by 8 bases and J by 5 bases, with 16 bases between. This CDR3 comprises 13 residues. CDR3 loop: CASSRPQGNEQYL. The CDR3, as DNA: TGTGCCAGCAGCCGGCCTCAGGGGAACGAGCAGTACCTC.

This clonotype was picked up many times. In DNA form, the CDR3 reads TGCGCCAGCAGCTTGAGACAGGGTGGCGTCGGCGAGCAGTACTTC. Amino acid sequence: CASSLRQGGVGEQYF. V is TRBV5-1 and J is TRBJ2-7, with TRBD1 matching 7 bases. V lost 1 base and J lost 6; bases outside the gene matches: 10. This CDR3 contains 15 residues. Per germline, CDR1 SGHRS and CDR2 YFSETQ.

The chain is built from TRBV14 and TRBJ2-5; 7 positions match TRBD1. Per the germline V gene, CDR1 is SGHDN and CDR2 is FVKESK. There are 15 residues in the CDR3. V lost 0 bases, J lost 5 bases, and 6 bases stayed unmatched. The CDR3 nucleotides are TGTGCCAGCAGCCAAGATGGCAGGGGGTACGAGACCCAGTACTTC. Protein product: CASSQDGRGYETQYF.

This clonotype was recorded a few times. CDR3 loop: CASSPPTDTQYF. The CDR3 DNA sequence: TGTGCCAGCAGTCCCCCCACAGATACGCAGTATTTT. The J gene is TRBJ2-3, the V gene TRBV28; D is unclear. V lost 5 bases, J lost 2 bases, and 5 bases lay in between. The CDR3 spans 12 residues. CDR1 and CDR2 from the germline V gene are MDHEN and SYDVKM.

This clonotype was detected only a few times. The CDR3 protein is CASRFDRGYTF. The CDR3 coding sequence is TGTGCCAGCAGATTCGATCGGGGCTACACCTTC. The chain has TRBV12-3 or TRBV12-4 and TRBJ1-2, with D unresolved. V was shortened by 6 bases and J by 8 bases, with 10 bases between the two germline ends. This CDR3 spans 11 amino acids.

The table lists this clonotype with a few counts. The J gene is TRBJ1-3, the V gene TRBV10-2; D might be TRBD1 (5 bases). V lost 4 bases, J lost 4 bases, and 11 bases lay in between. The CDR3 spans 14 residues. Looked up from germline, CDR1 is WSHSY and CDR2 is SAAADI. The CDR3 reads CASSVGGAGNTIYF. In DNA form, the CDR3 reads TGCGCCAGCAGTGTGGGGGGAGCCGGAAACACCATATATTTT.